This T cell receptor beta chain is drawn from a study of memory CD4+ T cells and cytomegalovirus serostatus. Findings of the study overall: The CMV-associated TCR signature appears largely within the CD4+ memory repertoire.

Single viable CD3+CD4+CD8-CD45RO+ cells were sorted as the memory CD4+ T cells. Donors' CMV status reflects serum IgG against pp150, pp28, p38, p52. Positive selection with CD4 microbeads enriched total CD4+ T cells. Repertoires were generated with immunoSEQ multiplex PCR, while TCRdb's copy carries only in-frame clones and drops some. Of approximately 61,000 clones in the sample, roughly 75% were seen once. Regarding this clone: The antigen remains undetermined.

This receptor was taken from an adult in good health and CMV-seronegative. Some clones in this sample may be carry-over from other donors' samples. The sample taken for sequencing was memory CD4+ T cells from blood.

The CDR3 coding sequence is TGTGCCAGCAGCCGTACGCTAGGCAATCAGCCCCAGCATTTT. Its protein product is CASSRTLGNQPQHF. The rearrangement links TRBV5-6 to TRBJ1-5; D is uncertain. This CDR3 comprises 14 residues. The germline V gene has CDR1 SGHDT and CDR2 YYEEEE. Trimming removed 4 bases at V and 2 bases at J, with 10 bases between.